This T cell receptor beta chain was identified during a study of CD8+CD57+ T cells in acquired aplastic anemia. Study summary: Sorted CD4+ plus CD8+ cells gave DNA averaging approximately 2.9 ug. General study findings and limits: Researchers report that approximately 28 CD8+ CDR3 sequences appeared in both patients and controls. Patients versus controls showed no significant CD8+ Simpson's diversity difference.

The template for TCR beta VDJ and CDR3 sequence profiling was genomic DNA. TCRdb redid the calling of the reads with MiXCR, one entry per CDR3 protein. The profile shows around 200,000 distinct CDR3 sequences, about half of them singletons. Those patients picked for sequencing had displayed CD8+CD57+ cell expansion on flow cytometry. Untreated patients provided the blood samples, with no therapy given before sampling. As to this clonotype: As yet, its antigen is unknown.

There are 14 residues in the CDR3. Trimming took 5 bases from V and 4 from J; bases not matched to a gene: 6. Germline V gene data show CDR1 as SNHLY and CDR2 as FYNNEI. The sample comprised sorted CD4+, CD8+, or CD8+CD57+ T cells (not recorded which) from PBMCs. This clonotype was obtained from a human donor with aplastic anemia. The J gene is TRBJ2-5, the V gene TRBV2, with TRBD2 identical over 8 bases. The CDR3 DNA reads TGTGCCAGCAGTCGAGGCGGGAGGTCAGAGACCCAGTACTTC. Encoded protein: CASSRGGRSETQYF.